This TCR beta chain was recovered during a study of CD8 T cells in Susac syndrome. cDNA came from about 0.46 to 1 ug RNA primed by random hexamers. The TCR beta CDR3 was amplified by immunoSEQ multiplex PCR across 54 Vbeta, 13 Jbeta. TCRdb itself ran the immunoSEQ multiplex PCR reads through MiXCR, one entry per CDR3 protein. The top ten clones hold roughly 0.08% of a sample with around 170,000 distinct CDR3 sequences, 90% to 95% of them seen once. High-throughput TCR beta sequencing covered peripheral CD8+ and CD4+ T cells. This receptor was identified in a human donor in good health. Sequenced input: CD4+ T cells from PBMCs.

This chain's CDR3 is CASSLVVGGNTIYF. CDR3 nucleotide sequence: TGTGCCAGCAGCTTAGTCGTAGGGGGAAACACCATATATTTT. This chain connects TRBV11-2 to TRBJ1-3; D not resolved. This CDR3 contains 14 residues. The ends were cut back, 1 base at V and 4 bases at J, with 8 bases in the middle. CDR1 and CDR2 (germline): SGHAT, FQNNGV.